Listed below are T cell receptor beta chains from one sample, sequenced in a study of radiation and T cells in renal cell carcinoma. Clones were read by immunoSEQ multiplex PCR, and TCRdb kept only the in-frame ones, dropping some. The table includes approximately 120,000 clones, 80% to 85% detected once. The sample here was blood, taken from a patient whose treatment included radiotherapy and nephrectomy. Receptor source: an older woman with renal cell carcinoma. CDR3s include the opening cysteine and the closing phenylalanine or tryptophan. Fields, in order: J gene, V gene, clone size, D gene, CDR3 DNA, CDR3 protein. The D gene is left open where the match is weak. Part of the rows lack a size; the others show once, few, many or a class for expanded clones.

J: TRBJ2-1; V: TRBV19; size: .; D: .; DNA: TGTGCCAGTAGATCTCCATTTGGCAGCTCCTACAATGAGCAGTTCTTC; CDR3: CASRSPFGSSYNEQFF
J: TRBJ1-4; V: TRBV6-1; size: .; D: .; DNA: TGTGCCAGCAGTGATAACGGGAGAAGTAATGAAAAACTGTTTTTT; CDR3: CASSDNGRSNEKLFF
J: TRBJ1-1; V: TRBV6-6; size: .; D: TRBD1; DNA: TGTGCCAGCAGTTTTGGGACAGCGAACACTGAAGCTTTCTTT; CDR3: CASSFGTANTEAFF
J: TRBJ1-1; V: TRBV5-6; size: .; D: .; DNA: TGTGCCAGCAGCTCGGCAATGAAGGGACCCACTGAAGCTTTCTTT; CDR3: CASSSAMKGPTEAFF
J: TRBJ2-1; V: TRBV13; size: once; D: .; DNA: TGTGCCAGCAGCCTTCCTTTGACGGAGCAGTTCTTC; CDR3: CASSLPLTEQFF
J: TRBJ1-2; V: TRBV19; size: many; D: .; DNA: TGTGCCAGTAGTCTCGGGACGCGACGGGGCTACACCTTC; CDR3: CASSLGTRRGYTF
J: TRBJ1-2; V: TRBV9; size: .; D: TRBD1; DNA: TGTGCCAGCAGCCCAAGACAGGGGGCCGGGGGCTACACCTTC; CDR3: CASSPRQGAGGYTF
J: TRBJ1-1; V: TRBV7-9; size: once; D: TRBD1; DNA: TGTGCCAGCAGCTTAGCCACAGGGGCTTCTTACACTGAAGCTTTCTTT; CDR3: CASSLATGASYTEAFF
J: TRBJ1-1; V: TRBV4-1; size: .; D: TRBD1; DNA: TGCGCCAGCAGCCTAAGGGGGACAGGGGTCACTGAAGCTTTCTTT; CDR3: CASSLRGTGVTEAFF
J: TRBJ1-5; V: TRBV6-5; size: .; D: .; DNA: TGTGCCAGCAGTTACTCTCATAGGAGCAATCAGCCCCAGCATTTT; CDR3: CASSYSHRSNQPQHF
J: TRBJ2-7; V: TRBV11-2; size: .; D: .; DNA: TGTGCCAGCAGCTTAGCCGGACACTACGAGCAGTACTTC; CDR3: CASSLAGHYEQYF
J: TRBJ1-2; V: TRBV5-4; size: .; D: .; DNA: TGTGCCAGCAGCTTGTTTCAGGGAGAAAACTATGGCTACACCTTC; CDR3: CASSLFQGENYGYTF
J: TRBJ1-3; V: TRBV9; size: few; D: .; DNA: TGTGCCAGCGGGTTAACAGGGTCTGGAAACACCATATATTTT; CDR3: CASGLTGSGNTIYF
J: TRBJ2-2; V: TRBV9; size: .; D: TRBD2; DNA: TGTGCCAGCAGCGTAGAGGGGACGGGGCGGGAGCTCACCGGGGAGCTGTTTTTT; CDR3: CASSVEGTGRELTGELFF
J: TRBJ1-1; V: TRBV7-6; size: .; D: .; DNA: TGTGCCAGCAGCCCAGAGACGGAGTCGGGAGCTTTCTTT; CDR3: CASSPETESGAFF
J: TRBJ2-1; V: TRBV7-9; size: .; D: TRBD1; DNA: TGTGCCAGCAGCCCAGTCGACAGGGGCTATGAGCAGTTCTTC; CDR3: CASSPVDRGYEQFF
J: TRBJ1-5; V: TRBV4-1; size: .; D: .; DNA: TGCGCCAGCAGCCAAGTGGGGGACGGCAGCCAGCCCCAGCATTTT; CDR3: CASSQVGDGSQPQHF
J: TRBJ1-2; V: TRBV29-1; size: .; D: .; DNA: TGCAGCGTTGATGCGCGGGATGCTGGCTACACCTTC; CDR3: CSVDARDAGYTF
J: TRBJ1-2; V: TRBV6-6; size: .; D: .; DNA: TGTGCCAGCAGTTATCGTTCGGATCTGGGCTACACCTTC; CDR3: CASSYRSDLGYTF
J: TRBJ1-1; V: TRBV6-5; size: few; D: .; DNA: TGTGCCAGCTTTCGGATAAACACTGAAGCTTTCTTT; CDR3: CASFRINTEAFF
J: TRBJ2-2; V: TRBV5-1; size: .; D: .; DNA: TGCGCCAGCAGCCAGGACTTGGGGAACACCGGGGAGCTGTTTTTT; CDR3: CASSQDLGNTGELFF
J: TRBJ2-5; V: TRBV19; size: .; D: TRBD2; DNA: TGTGCCAGTAGCGGGGGGGCGAGGGAGACCCAGTACTTC; CDR3: CASSGGARETQYF
J: TRBJ1-2; V: TRBV5-1; size: few; D: TRBD1; DNA: TGCGCCAGCAGCTCGGGACAGGGGAACTATGGCTACACCTTC; CDR3: CASSSGQGNYGYTF
J: TRBJ2-3; V: TRBV2; size: .; D: .; DNA: TGTGCCAGCCCCCCGAGGGGGACCATCACAGATACACAGTATTTT; CDR3: CASPPRGTITDTQYF
J: TRBJ2-7; V: TRBV6-6; size: .; D: TRBD2; DNA: TGTGCCAGCAGCCCTGGACTAGCGGGAGAACACGAGCAGTACTTC; CDR3: CASSPGLAGEHEQYF
J: TRBJ2-1; V: TRBV28; size: .; D: .; DNA: TGTGCCAGCAGTTCCCCGGGCCTAAGAGCCGATGAGCAGTTCTTC; CDR3: CASSSPGLRADEQFF
J: TRBJ2-5; V: TRBV28; size: .; D: .; DNA: TGTGCCAGCACAACCCCCGGGACATATCAAGAGACCCAGTACTTC; CDR3: CASTTPGTYQETQYF
J: TRBJ1-1; V: TRBV27; size: once; D: .; DNA: TGTGCCAGCTCTTCACAGACCCTAGGAACTGAAGCTTTCTTT; CDR3: CASSSQTLGTEAFF
J: TRBJ1-2; V: TRBV28; size: .; D: .; DNA: TGTGCCAGCAGCTCCTCGGGGGGCTATGGCTACACCTTC; CDR3: CASSSSGGYGYTF
J: TRBJ1-5; V: TRBV7-9; size: medium-sized; D: TRBD1; DNA: TGTGCCAGCAGCTCAGGGGGGAATCAGCCCCAGCATTTT; CDR3: CASSSGGNQPQHF
J: TRBJ2-2; V: TRBV5-6; size: few; D: .; DNA: TGTGCCAGCAGCTTGGTCCGGGACACTTACACCGGGGAGCTGTTTTTT; CDR3: CASSLVRDTYTGELFF
J: TRBJ1-4; V: TRBV11-2; size: .; D: .; DNA: TGTGCCAGCAGCCCGACAAACAGTTCTCCTAATGAAAAACTGTTTTTT; CDR3: CASSPTNSSPNEKLFF
J: TRBJ2-5; V: TRBV9; size: .; D: .; DNA: TGTGCCAGCAGCCCAGGAGGAGGGCAGGGGATAGGGGAGACCCAGTACTTC; CDR3: CASSPGGGQGIGETQYF
J: TRBJ1-2; V: TRBV6-5; size: .; D: .; DNA: TGTGCCAGCAGTTCTATGCGGGCCTCAGGCTATGGCTACACCTTC; CDR3: CASSSMRASGYGYTF
J: TRBJ2-2; V: TRBV7-3; size: .; D: .; DNA: TGTGCCAGCAGACCAGGGATGGACACCGGGGAGCTGTTTTTT; CDR3: CASRPGMDTGELFF
J: TRBJ2-5; V: TRBV18; size: .; D: .; DNA: TGTGCCAGCTCACTTCAAGAGACCCAGTACTTC; CDR3: CASSLQETQYF
J: TRBJ2-7; V: TRBV4-2; size: .; D: .; DNA: TGTGCCAGCAGCCAAGATCTTAACTCGATGGACGCCTCCTACGAGCAGTACTTC; CDR3: CASSQDLNSMDASYEQYF
J: TRBJ1-5; V: TRBV4-1; size: .; D: .; DNA: TGCGCCAGCAGCCACCGGATAACTAGGGGCAGCAATCAGCCCCAGCATTTT; CDR3: CASSHRITRGSNQPQHF
J: TRBJ2-7; V: TRBV11-2; size: .; D: .; DNA: TGTGCCAGCAGCTTAGGGGGGTCAGACCCTTTGGGGCAGTACTTC; CDR3: CASSLGGSDPLGQYF
J: TRBJ1-2; V: TRBV9; size: once; D: TRBD1; DNA: TGTGCCAGCAGCCCCGTGGGACAGGGCCCTTCTAACTATGGCTACACCTTC; CDR3: CASSPVGQGPSNYGYTF
J: TRBJ2-2; V: TRBV6-5; size: .; D: TRBD1; DNA: TGTGCCAGCAGCTTGGACAGGGGGCAGGTCGGGGAGCTGTTTTTT; CDR3: CASSLDRGQVGELFF
J: TRBJ1-6; V: TRBV30; size: once; D: .; DNA: TGTGCCTGGAGTTGGCAGGGGATTGATTCACCCCTCCACTTT; CDR3: CAWSWQGIDSPLHF
J: TRBJ1-5; V: TRBV2; size: .; D: .; DNA: TGTGCCAGCACCTTGGAGGAGGGGAGGGGTCAGCCCCAGCATTTT; CDR3: CASTLEEGRGQPQHF
J: TRBJ1-3; V: TRBV7-2; size: .; D: TRBD1; DNA: TGTGCCAGCAGCGCCCAGACAGGGAACACCATATATTTT; CDR3: CASSAQTGNTIYF
J: TRBJ2-3; V: TRBV9; size: few; D: TRBD2; DNA: TGTGCCAGCAGCGTACTGGGAGGGTCAGATACGCAGTATTTT; CDR3: CASSVLGGSDTQYF
J: TRBJ2-1; V: TRBV4-1; size: .; D: TRBD2; DNA: TGCGCCAGCAGCCAAGATTTGGCGGGAGTCTATGAGCAGTTCTTC; CDR3: CASSQDLAGVYEQFF
J: TRBJ2-3; V: TRBV10-1; size: .; D: TRBD1; DNA: TGCGCCAGCAGTCAGGACAGGGGGCGATACACAGATACGCAGTATTTT; CDR3: CASSQDRGRYTDTQYF
J: TRBJ1-6; V: TRBV5-1; size: few; D: TRBD1; DNA: TGCGCCAGCAGCCAACAGGGGGTTAATTCACCCCTCCACTTT; CDR3: CASSQQGVNSPLHF
J: TRBJ1-2; V: TRBV6-5; size: few; D: .; DNA: TGTGCCGTACGGCCGGGGGGCCAACTTGGCTACACCTTC; CDR3: CAVRPGGQLGYTF
J: TRBJ1-4; V: TRBV14; size: .; D: .; DNA: TGTGCCAGCAGCCTAGGACGGACTCGGTTGGGGAAACTGTTTTTT; CDR3: CASSLGRTRLGKLFF
J: TRBJ1-1; V: TRBV6-5; size: .; D: .; DNA: TGTGCCAGCAGTTACGCCGGCGGGGGCAGGAACACTGAAGCTTTCTTT; CDR3: CASSYAGGGRNTEAFF
J: TRBJ1-1; V: TRBV11-2; size: .; D: .; DNA: TGTGCCAGCAGCTTAGGCAGGGTGTTGGCTGAAGCTTTCTTT; CDR3: CASSLGRVLAEAFF